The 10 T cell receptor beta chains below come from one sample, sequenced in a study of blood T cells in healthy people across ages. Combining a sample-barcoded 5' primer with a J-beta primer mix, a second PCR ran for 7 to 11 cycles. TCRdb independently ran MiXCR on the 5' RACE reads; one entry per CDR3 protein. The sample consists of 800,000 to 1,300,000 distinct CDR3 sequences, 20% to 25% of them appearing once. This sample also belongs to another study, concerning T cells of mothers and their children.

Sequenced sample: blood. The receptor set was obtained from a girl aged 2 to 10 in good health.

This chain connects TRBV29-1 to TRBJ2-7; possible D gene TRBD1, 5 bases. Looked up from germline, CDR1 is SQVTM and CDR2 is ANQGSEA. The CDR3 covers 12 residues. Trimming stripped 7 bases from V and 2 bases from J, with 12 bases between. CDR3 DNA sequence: TGCAGCGGCCAGACAGAGACCTACGAGCAGTACTTC. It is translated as CSGQTETYEQYF.

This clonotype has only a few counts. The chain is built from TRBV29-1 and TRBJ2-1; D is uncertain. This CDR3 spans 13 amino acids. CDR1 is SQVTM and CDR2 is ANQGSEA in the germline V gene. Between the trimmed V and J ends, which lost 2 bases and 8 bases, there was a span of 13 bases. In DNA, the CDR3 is TGCAGCGTTGAACTATTAGATGCGTATGAGCAGTTCTTC. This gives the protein CSVELLDAYEQFF.

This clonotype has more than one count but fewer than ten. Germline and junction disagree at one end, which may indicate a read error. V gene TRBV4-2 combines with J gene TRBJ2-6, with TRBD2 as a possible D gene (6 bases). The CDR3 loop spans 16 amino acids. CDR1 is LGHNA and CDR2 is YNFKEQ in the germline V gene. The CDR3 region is CAGSQTGSLGANVLTF. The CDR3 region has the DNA TGTGCCGGCAGCCAGACCGGGAGTCTGGGGGCCAACGTCCTGACTTTC.

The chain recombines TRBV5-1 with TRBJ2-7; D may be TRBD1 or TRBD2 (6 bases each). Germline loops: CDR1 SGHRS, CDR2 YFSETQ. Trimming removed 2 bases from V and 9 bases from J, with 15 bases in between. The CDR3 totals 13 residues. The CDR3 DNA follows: TGCGCCAGCAGCTTCGGTCCTTGGGGGGCGCAGTACTTC. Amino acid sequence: CASSFGPWGAQYF. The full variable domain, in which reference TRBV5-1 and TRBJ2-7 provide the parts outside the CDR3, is KAGVTQTPRYLIKTRGQQVTLSCSPISGHRSVSWYQQTPGQGLQFLFEYFSETQRNKGNFPGRFSGRQFSNSRSEMNVSTLELGDSALYLCASSFGPWGAQYFGPGTRLTVT.

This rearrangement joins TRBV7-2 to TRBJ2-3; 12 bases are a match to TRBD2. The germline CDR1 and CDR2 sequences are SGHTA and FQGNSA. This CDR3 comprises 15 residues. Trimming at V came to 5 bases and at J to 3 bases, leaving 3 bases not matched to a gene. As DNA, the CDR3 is TGTGCCAGCAGCACCGGGACTAGCGGGACAGATACGCAGTATTTT. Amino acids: CASSTGTSGTDTQYF.

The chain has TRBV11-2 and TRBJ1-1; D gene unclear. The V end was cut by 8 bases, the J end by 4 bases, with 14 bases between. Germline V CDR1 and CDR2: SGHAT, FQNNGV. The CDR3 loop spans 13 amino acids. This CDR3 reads CASDRRGGTEAFF. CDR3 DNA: TGTGCCAGCGACCGTAGAGGCGGCACTGAAGCTTTCTTT.

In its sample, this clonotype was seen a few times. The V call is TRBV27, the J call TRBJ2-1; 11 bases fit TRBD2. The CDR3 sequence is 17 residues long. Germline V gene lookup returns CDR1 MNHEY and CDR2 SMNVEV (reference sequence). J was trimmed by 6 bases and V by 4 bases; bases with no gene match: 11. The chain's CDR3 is CASSSSPRLAGSNEQFF. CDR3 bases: TGTGCCAGCAGTTCCTCCCCGAGACTAGCGGGATCCAATGAGCAGTTCTTC.

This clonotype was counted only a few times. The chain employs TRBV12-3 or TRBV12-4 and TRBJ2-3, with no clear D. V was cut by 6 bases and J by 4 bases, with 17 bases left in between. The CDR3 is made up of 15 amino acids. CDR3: CASRSGLEEPDTQYF. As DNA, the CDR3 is TGTGCCAGCAGGTCGGGTCTCGAGGAGCCAGATACGCAGTATTTT.

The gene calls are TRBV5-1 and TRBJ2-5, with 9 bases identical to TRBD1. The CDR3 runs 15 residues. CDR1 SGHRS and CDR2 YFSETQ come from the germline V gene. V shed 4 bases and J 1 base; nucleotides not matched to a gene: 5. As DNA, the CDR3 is TGCGCCAGCAGCCACAGGGGGCCCGGCCAAGAGACCCAGTACTTC. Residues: CASSHRGPGQETQYF.

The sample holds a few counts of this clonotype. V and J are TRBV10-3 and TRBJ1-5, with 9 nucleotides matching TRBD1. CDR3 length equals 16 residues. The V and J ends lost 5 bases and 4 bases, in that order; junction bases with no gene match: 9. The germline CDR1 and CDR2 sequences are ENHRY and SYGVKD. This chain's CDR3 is CAISPEQQGANQPQHF. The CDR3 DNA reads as TGTGCCATCAGTCCGGAACAACAGGGGGCTAATCAGCCCCAGCATTTT.